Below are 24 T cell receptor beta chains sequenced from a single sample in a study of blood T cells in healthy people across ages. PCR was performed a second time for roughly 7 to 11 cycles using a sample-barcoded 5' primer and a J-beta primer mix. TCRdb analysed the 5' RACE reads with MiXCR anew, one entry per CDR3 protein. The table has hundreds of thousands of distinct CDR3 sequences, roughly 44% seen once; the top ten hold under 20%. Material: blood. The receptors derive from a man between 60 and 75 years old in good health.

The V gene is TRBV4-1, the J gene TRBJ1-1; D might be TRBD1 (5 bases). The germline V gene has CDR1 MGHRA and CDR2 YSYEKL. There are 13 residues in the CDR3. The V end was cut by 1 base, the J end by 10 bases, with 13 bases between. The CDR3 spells CASSQVTGFGAFF. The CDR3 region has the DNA TGCGCCAGCAGCCAAGTTACAGGTTTTGGAGCTTTCTTT.

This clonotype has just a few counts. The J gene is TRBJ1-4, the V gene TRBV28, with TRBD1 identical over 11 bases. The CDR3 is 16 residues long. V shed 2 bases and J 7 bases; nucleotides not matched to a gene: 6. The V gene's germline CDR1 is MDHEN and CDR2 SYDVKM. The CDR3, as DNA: TGTGCCAGCAGTTTAGGAGGACAGGGGGCGTCTGAAAAACTGTTTTTT. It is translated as CASSLGGQGASEKLFF. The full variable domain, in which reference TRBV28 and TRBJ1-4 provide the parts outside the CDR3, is DVKVTQSSRYLVKRTGEKVFLECVQDMDHENMFWYRQDPGLGLRLIYFSYDVKMKEKGDIPEGYSVSREKKERFSLILESASTNQTSMYLCASSLGGQGASEKLFFGSGTQLSVL.

The chain's CDR3 is CASSPGARPQETQYF. The CDR3 DNA is TGCGCCAGCAGCCCTGGGGCTAGACCCCAAGAGACCCAGTACTTC. The genes are TRBV5-1 and TRBJ2-5, with a weak D call TRBD1 (5 bases). The germline CDR1 and CDR2 sequences are SGHRS and YFSETQ. This CDR3 contains 15 residues. V was shortened by 4 bases and J by 1 base, with 14 bases between the two germline ends.

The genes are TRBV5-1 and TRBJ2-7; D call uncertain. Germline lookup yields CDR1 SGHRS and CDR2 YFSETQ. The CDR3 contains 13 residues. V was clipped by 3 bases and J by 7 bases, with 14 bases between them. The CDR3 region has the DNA TGCGCCAGCAGCTCGGACCTCATGGTGGAGCAGTACTTC. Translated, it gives CASSSDLMVEQYF.

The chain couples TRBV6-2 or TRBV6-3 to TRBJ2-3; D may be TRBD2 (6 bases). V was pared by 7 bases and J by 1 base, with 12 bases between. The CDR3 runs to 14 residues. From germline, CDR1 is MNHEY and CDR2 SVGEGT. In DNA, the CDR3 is TGTGCCAGCACTGTGGGGGGAGGCACAGATACGCAGTATTTT. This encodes CASTVGGGTDTQYF.

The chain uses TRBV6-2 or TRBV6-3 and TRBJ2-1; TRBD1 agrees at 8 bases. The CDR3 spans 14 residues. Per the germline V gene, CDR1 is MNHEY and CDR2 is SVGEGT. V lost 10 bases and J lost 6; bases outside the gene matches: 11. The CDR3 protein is CATLGQGAFNEQFF. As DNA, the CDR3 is TGTGCCACCCTAGGTCAGGGGGCATTCAATGAGCAGTTCTTC.

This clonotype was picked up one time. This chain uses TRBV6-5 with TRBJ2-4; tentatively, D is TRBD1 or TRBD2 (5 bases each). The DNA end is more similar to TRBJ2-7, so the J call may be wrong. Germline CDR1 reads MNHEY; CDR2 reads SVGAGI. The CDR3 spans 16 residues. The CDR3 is CASSWSATRGDYEQYF. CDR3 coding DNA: TGTGCCAGCAGTTGGTCAGCAACGCGAGGGGATTACGAGCAGTACTTC.

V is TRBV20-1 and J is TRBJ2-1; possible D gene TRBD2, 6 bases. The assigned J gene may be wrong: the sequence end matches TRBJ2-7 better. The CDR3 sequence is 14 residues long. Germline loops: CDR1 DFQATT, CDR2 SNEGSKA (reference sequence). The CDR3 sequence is CSASHGDSYNEQYF. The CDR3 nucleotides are TGCAGTGCTAGTCACGGGGACTCCTACAATGAGCAGTACTTC.

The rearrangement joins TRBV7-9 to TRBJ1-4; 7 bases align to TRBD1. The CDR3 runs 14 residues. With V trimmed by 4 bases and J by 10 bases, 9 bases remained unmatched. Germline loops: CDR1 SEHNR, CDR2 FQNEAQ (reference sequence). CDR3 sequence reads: CASSSGTEELKLFF. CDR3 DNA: TGTGCCAGCAGCTCCGGGACAGAAGAACTAAAACTGTTTTTT.

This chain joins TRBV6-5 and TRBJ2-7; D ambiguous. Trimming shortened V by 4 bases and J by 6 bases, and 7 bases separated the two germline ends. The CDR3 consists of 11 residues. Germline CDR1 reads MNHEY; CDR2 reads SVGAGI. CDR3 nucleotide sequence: TGTGCCAGCAGTTCCCTTCGCGAGCAGTACTTC. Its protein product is CASSSLREQYF.

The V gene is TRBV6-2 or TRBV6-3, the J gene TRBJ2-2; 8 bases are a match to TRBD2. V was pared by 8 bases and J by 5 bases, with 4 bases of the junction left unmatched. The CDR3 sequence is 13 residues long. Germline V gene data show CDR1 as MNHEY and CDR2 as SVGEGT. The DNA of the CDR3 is TGTGCCAGCCGGACTAGCTGGACCGGGGAGCTGTTTTTT. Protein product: CASRTSWTGELFF.

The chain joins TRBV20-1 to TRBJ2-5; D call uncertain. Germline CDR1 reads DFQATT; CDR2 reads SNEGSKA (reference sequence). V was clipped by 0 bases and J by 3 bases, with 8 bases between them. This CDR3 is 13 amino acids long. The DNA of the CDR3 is TGCAGTGCTAGAGATCCTGGGAAAGAGACCCAGTACTTC. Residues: CSARDPGKETQYF.

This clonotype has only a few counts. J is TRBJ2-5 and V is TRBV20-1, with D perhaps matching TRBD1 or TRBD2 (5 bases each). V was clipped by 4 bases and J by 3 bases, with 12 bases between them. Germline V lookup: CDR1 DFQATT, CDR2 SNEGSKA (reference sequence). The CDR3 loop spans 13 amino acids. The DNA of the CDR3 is TGCAGTGCTATAGCGACAGCTGAAGAGACCCAGTACTTC. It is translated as CSAIATAEETQYF.

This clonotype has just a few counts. Written as DNA, the CDR3 is TGTGCCAGCAACACGGGACAGGGCATTATCGGCTACACCTTC. Protein sequence: CASNTGQGIIGYTF. The rearrangement uses TRBV6-1 and TRBJ1-2; 9 nucleotides agree with TRBD1. Trimming at V came to 7 bases and at J to 8 bases, leaving 11 bases not matched to a gene. CDR3 size: 14 residues. CDR1 is MNHNS, CDR2 SASEGT, per germline.

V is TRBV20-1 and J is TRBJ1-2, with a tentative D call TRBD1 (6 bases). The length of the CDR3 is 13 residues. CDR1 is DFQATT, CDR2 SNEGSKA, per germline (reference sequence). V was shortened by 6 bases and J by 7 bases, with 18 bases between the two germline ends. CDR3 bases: TGCAGTGCAAAGCGGCCAGGGGAGGCTGGCTACACCTTC. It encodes CSAKRPGEAGYTF.

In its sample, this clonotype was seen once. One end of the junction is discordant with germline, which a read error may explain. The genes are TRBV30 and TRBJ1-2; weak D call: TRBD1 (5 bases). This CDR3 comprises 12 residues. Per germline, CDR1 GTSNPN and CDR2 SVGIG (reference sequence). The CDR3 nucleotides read TGTGCCTGGAGGGCCGGGGGAGGTGGCTGCACCTTC. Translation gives CAWRAGGGGCTF. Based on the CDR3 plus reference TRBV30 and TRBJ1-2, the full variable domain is SQTIHQWPATLVQPVGSPLSLECTVEGTSNPNLYWYRQAAGRGLQLLFYSVGIGQISSEVPQNLSASRPQDRQFILSSKKLLLSDSGFYLCAWRAGGGGCTFGSGTRLTVV.

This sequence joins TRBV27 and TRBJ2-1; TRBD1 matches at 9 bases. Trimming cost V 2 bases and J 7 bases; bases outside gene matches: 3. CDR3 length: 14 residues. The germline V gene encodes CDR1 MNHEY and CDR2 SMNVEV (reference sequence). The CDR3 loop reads CASSLGDRVNEQFF. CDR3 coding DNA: TGTGCCAGCAGTTTAGGGGACAGGGTAAATGAGCAGTTCTTC.

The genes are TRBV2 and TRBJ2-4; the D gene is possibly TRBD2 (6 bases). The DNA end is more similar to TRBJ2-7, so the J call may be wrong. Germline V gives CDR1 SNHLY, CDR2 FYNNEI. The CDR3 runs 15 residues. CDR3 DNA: TGTGCCAGCAGTGACCCCTTTGCGCGGGGTGGCGAGCAGTACTTC. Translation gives CASSDPFARGGEQYF.

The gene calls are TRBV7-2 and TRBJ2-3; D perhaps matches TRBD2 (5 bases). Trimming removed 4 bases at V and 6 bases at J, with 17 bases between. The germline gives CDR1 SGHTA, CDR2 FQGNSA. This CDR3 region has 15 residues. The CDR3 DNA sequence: TGTGCCAGCAGCTCCTTAGCGTTAAAAGGGGATACGCAGTATTTT. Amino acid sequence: CASSSLALKGDTQYF.

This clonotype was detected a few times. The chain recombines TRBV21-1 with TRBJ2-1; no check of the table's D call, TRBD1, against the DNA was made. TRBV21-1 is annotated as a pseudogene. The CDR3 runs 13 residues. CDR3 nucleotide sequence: TGTGCCAGGGGCCGAGTGGGCGGTAATGAGCAGTTCTTC. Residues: CARGRVGGNEQFF.

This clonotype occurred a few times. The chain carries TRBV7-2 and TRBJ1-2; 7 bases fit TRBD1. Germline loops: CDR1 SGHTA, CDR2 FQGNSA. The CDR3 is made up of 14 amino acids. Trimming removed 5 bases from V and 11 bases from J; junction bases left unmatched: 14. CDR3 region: CASSGETGRALYTF. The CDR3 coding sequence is TGTGCCAGCAGCGGGGAGACAGGGAGGGCCCTATACACCTTC.

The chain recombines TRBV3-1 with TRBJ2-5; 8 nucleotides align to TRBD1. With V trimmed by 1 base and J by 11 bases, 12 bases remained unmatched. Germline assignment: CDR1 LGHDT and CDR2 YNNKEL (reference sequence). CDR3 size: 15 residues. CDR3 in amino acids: CASSQGTGTYNEQYF. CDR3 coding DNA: TGTGCCAGCAGCCAAGGGACAGGGACCTACAATGAGCAGTACTTC.

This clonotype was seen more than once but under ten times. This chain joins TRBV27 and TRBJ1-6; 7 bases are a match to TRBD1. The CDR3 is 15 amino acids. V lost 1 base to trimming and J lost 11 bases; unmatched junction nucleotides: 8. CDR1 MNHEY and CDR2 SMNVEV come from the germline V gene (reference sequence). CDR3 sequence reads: CASSLLGTAKTPLHF. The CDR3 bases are TGTGCCAGCAGTTTATTGGGGACAGCGAAAACACCCCTCCACTTT.

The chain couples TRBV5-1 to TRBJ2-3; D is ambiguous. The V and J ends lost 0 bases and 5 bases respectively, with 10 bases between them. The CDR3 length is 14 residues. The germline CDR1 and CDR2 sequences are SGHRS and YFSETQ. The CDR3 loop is CASSLGPRGDTQYF. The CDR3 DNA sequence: TGCGCCAGCAGCTTGGGCCCGCGCGGAGATACGCAGTATTTT.